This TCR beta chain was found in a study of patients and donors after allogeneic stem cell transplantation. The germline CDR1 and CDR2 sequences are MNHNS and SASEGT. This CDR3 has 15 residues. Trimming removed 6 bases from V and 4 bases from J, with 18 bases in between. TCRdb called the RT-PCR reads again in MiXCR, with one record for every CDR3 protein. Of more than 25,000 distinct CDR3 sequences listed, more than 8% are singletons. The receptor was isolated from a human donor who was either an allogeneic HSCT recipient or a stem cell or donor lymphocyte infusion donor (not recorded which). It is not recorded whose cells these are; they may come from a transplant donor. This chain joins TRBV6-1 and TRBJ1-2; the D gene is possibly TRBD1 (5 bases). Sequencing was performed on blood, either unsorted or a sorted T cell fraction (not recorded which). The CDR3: CASSSHGTETYGYTF. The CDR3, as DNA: TGTGCCAGCAGCTCACACGGGACCGAGACCTATGGCTACACCTTC.